This TCR beta chain was obtained from a study of cytomegalovirus exposure and HLA in healthy donors. Researchers ran the PCR with 60 Vbeta and 13 Jbeta primers. Assay: immunoSEQ multiplex PCR; the TCRdb copy retains only in-frame clones and omits some. Among around 140,000 clones, more than 70% were seen once, and the ten largest hold about 3%. Germline assignment: CDR1 MGHDK and CDR2 SYGVNS. The ends were cut back, 7 bases at V and 0 bases at J, with 12 bases in the middle. The length of the CDR3 is 15 residues. Source material: PBMCs. The genes are TRBV25-1 and TRBJ2-2, with D perhaps TRBD2 (6 bases). This receptor was identified in a man in his forties in good health and CMV-seronegative. CDR3 DNA sequence: TGTGCCAGCATTGGGACTGCCGCGAACACCGGGGAGCTGTTTTTT. Translated, it gives CASIGTAANTGELFF.